These 27 T cell receptor beta chains originate from one sample sequenced in a study of T cells in Graves' hyperthyroidism and ophthalmopathy. Regions amplified from RNA transcripts were the TCR beta CDR3 regions. With the HTBI primer set, the TCR CDR3 went through a first round of RT-PCR. TCRdb re-called the multiplex PCR reads through MiXCR, storing one row per CDR3 protein. The sample lists nearly 750,000 distinct CDR3 sequences; 30% to 40% were seen once. The material sequenced was blood. The source is a woman in her forties with Graves' hyperthyroidism.

As to this clonotype: It is likely a read error, because the conserved phenylalanine at the end of the CDR3 is missing. This CDR3 is CASSLVGGWNTEAFL. The CDR3 nucleotides are TGTGCCAGCAGCTTGGTCGGGGGATGGAACACTGAGGCTTTCCTT. The chain employs TRBV7-9 and TRBJ1-1; perhaps TRBD1 as D (5 bases). The CDR3 length is 15 residues. The germline V gene has CDR1 SEHNR and CDR2 FQNEAQ (reference sequence).

The sample holds a few counts of this clonotype. The V call is TRBV12-3 or TRBV12-4, the J call TRBJ2-7; TRBD1 aligns across 9 bases. The J segment lost 5 bases and the V segment lost 2 bases, leaving 1 base of the junction unmatched. The CDR3 contains 13 residues. This CDR3 reads CASSLYRGHEQYF. For the CDR3, the DNA is TGTGCCAGCAGTTTATACAGGGGGCACGAGCAGTACTTC.

The table lists this clonotype with many counts. The chain joins TRBV20-1 to TRBJ2-5; TRBD2 might be the D (6 bases). Trimming stripped 3 bases from V and 5 bases from J, with 16 bases between. Germline-derived CDR1 and CDR2 are DFQATT and SNEGSKA (reference sequence). CDR3 length equals 14 residues. In DNA form, the CDR3 reads TGCAGTGCTAGTGGAGGGAGAGCAGGCGAGACCCAGTACTTC. Translation: CSASGGRAGETQYF.

Concerning this clonotype itself: One end of the junction does not line up with germline, which may come from a read error. CDR3 sequence reads: CASSLDTYEKLFF. Here the CDR3 DNA reads TGTGCCAGCAGCCTAGACACCTATGAAAAACTGTTTTTT. This chain uses TRBV11-2 with TRBJ1-4; the D is unclear. The CDR3 runs to 13 residues. Germline V gene data show CDR1 as SGHAT and CDR2 as FQNNGV.

This clonotype was counted once. V usage is TRBV29-1 and J usage is TRBJ1-5, with TRBD1 matching over 8 bases. V gave up 6 bases and J gave up 3 bases; unmatched junction bases: 4. Germline CDR1 is SQVTM and CDR2 is ANQGSEA. The CDR3 is 13 amino acids. CDR3 coding DNA: TGCAGCGTGACGACAGGGGACAATCAGCCCCAGCATTTT. Protein: CSVTTGDNQPQHF.

This clonotype was seen more than once but under ten times. This chain links TRBV20-1 with TRBJ2-7; the D is unclear. Per germline, CDR1 DFQATT and CDR2 SNEGSKA (reference sequence). Trimming removed 0 bases at V and 2 bases at J, with 14 bases between. This CDR3 has 15 residues. The CDR3 bases are TGCAGTGCTAGAGACCTTTCGGGTGCCCCCTACGAGCAGTACTTC. Residues: CSARDLSGAPYEQYF.

This clonotype occurred many times. This chain links TRBV7-9 with TRBJ1-1; D may be TRBD1 (5 bases). CDR3 length: 13 residues. CDR1 and CDR2 from the germline V gene are SEHNR and FQNEAQ (reference sequence). The V end lost 5 bases, the J end lost 6 bases, and 13 bases lay between the germline ends. CDR3 coding DNA: TGTGCCAGCAGCAACACCAGGGATGCTGAAGCTTTCTTT. It translates to CASSNTRDAEAFF. Complete variable domain (other parts from reference TRBV7-9 and TRBJ1-1): DTGVSQNPRHKITKRGQNVTFRCDPISEHNRLYWYRQTLGQGPEFLTYFQNEAQLEKSRLLSDRFSAERPKGSFSTLEIQRTEQGDSAMYLCASSNTRDAEAFFGQGTRLTVV.

This clonotype was counted once. The junction departs from germline at one end; a sequencing error may be responsible. J is TRBJ1-5 and V is TRBV10-3, with TRBD1 matching over 8 bases. Germline V CDR1 and CDR2: ENHRY, SYGVKD. This CDR3 region has 16 residues. The CDR3 loop is CASSLPGQEGNQPQHF. The CDR3 DNA sequence: TGTGCCAGCAGTTTGCCGGGACAGGAAGGCAATCAGCCCCAGCATTTT.

This clonotype was counted ten times or more. A read error may produce the germline difference seen at one junction end. The chain carries TRBV7-2 and TRBJ1-1; D gene ambiguous. There are 11 residues in the CDR3. Per germline, CDR1 SGHTA and CDR2 FQGNSA. The CDR3 bases are TGTGCCAGCAGCCCACAAAAACCCGAGGTATTT. The encoded protein is CASSPQKPEVF. Full variable domain (outside the CDR3, taken from reference TRBV7-2 and TRBJ1-1): GAGVSQSPSNKVTEKGKDVELRCDPISGHTALYWYRQSLGQGLEFLIYFQGNSAPDKSGLPSDRFSAERTGGSVSTLTIQRTQQEDSAVYLCASSPQKPEVFGQGTRLTVV.

Concerning this clonotype: A much larger clone is a single base away; this may be a read error. This rearrangement joins TRBV7-6 to TRBJ1-1; maybe TRBD1 (6 bases). The CDR3 covers 13 residues. Per germline, CDR1 SGHVS and CDR2 FNYEAQ. CDR3 bases: TGTGCCAGCAGCTCCACCTCAGGGGAAGAAGCTTTGTTT. This encodes CASSSTSGEEALF.

This clonotype was picked up many times. J is TRBJ2-7 and V is TRBV7-2, with D tentatively TRBD1 (6 bases). The germline V gene has CDR1 SGHTA and CDR2 FQGNSA. The CDR3 is 14 residues long. Trimming took 5 bases from V and 5 from J, leaving 16 bases between them. The CDR3 DNA reads TGTGCCAGCAGCGTTTCTGGGGGCTCGAACGAGCAGTACTTC. Translation: CASSVSGGSNEQYF.

This clonotype was observed a handful of times. The chain is built from TRBV2 and TRBJ1-3; a possible D gene is TRBD1 (5 bases). The V end lost 5 bases, the J end lost 4 bases, and 15 bases lay between the germline ends. CDR3 length: 15 amino acids. Germline assignment: CDR1 SNHLY and CDR2 FYNNEI. As DNA, the CDR3 is TGTGCCAGCAGTACGGGGGGGGTAGCAGGAAACACCATATATTTT. This codes for CASSTGGVAGNTIYF.

V gene TRBV20-1 combines with J gene TRBJ2-7; possibly TRBD2 for D (5 bases). The germline V and J ends were trimmed by 6 bases and 3 bases, with 15 bases remaining between them. The CDR3 covers 13 residues. From germline, CDR1 is DFQATT and CDR2 SNEGSKA (reference sequence). CDR3 sequence: CSAADLERYEQYF. CDR3 nucleotide sequence: TGCAGTGCCGCGGACTTGGAACGCTACGAGCAGTACTTC.

About this clonotype itself: The conserved phenylalanine or tryptophan is not found at the CDR3 terminus, so this likely reflects a read error. The DNA is left out, because the CDR3 cannot be placed on it with certainty; the CDR3 is given as TCRdb lists it. This chain connects TRBV6-5 to TRBJ2-6. The CDR3 spans 8 residues, counting both ends. Germline V lookup: CDR1 MNHEY, CDR2 SVGAGI. CDR3 sequence reads: CASRLGTS.

The chain combines TRBV6-6 with TRBJ1-5; TRBD1 is a possible D gene (5 bases). The CDR3 contains 16 residues. V dropped 7 bases and J dropped 0 bases, with 16 bases sitting between them. Germline values: CDR1 MNHNY, CDR2 SVGAGI (reference sequence). CDR3 coding DNA: TGTGCCAGCAAGGGGAAGACGCGTTATAGCAATCAGCCCCAGCATTTT. This encodes CASKGKTRYSNQPQHF.

This chain joins TRBV6-2 or TRBV6-3 and TRBJ2-5, with 9 bases matching TRBD1. V trimming: 5 bases; J trimming: 4 bases; junction bases outside the gene matches: 8. The V gene's germline CDR1 is MNHEY and CDR2 SVGEGT. CDR3 length: 15 amino acids. The CDR3 nucleotides read TGTGCCAGCAGTCAACAGGGGGCTGATGGAGAGACCCAGTACTTC. It translates to CASSQQGADGETQYF.

This clonotype was observed at least ten times. The V call is TRBV19, the J call TRBJ1-1, with a tentative D call TRBD1 (5 bases). V was trimmed by 4 bases and J by 0 bases, leaving 9 bases between them. The CDR3 sequence is 14 residues long. The germline CDR1 and CDR2 sequences are LNHDA and SQIVND (reference sequence). CDR3 region: CASSRLGLNTEAFF. The CDR3 bases are TGTGCCAGTAGTAGACTGGGACTGAACACTGAAGCTTTCTTT.

The chain links TRBV7-9 to TRBJ1-1; 8 nucleotides line up with TRBD1. CDR1 SEHNR and CDR2 FQNEAQ come from the germline V gene (reference sequence). The V gene end was trimmed by 5 bases and the J gene end by 1 base; junction bases not matched to a gene: 9. This CDR3 has 16 amino acids. Written as DNA, the CDR3 is TGTGCCAGCAGCCGTAGGGGACAGGACACGAACACTGAAGCTTTCTTT. Its translation: CASSRRGQDTNTEAFF.

This chain connects TRBV19 to TRBJ1-1; no firm D call. CDR3 length: 13 residues. CDR1 is LNHDA and CDR2 is SQIVND in the germline V gene (reference sequence). V lost 7 bases and J 4 bases, leaving 13 bases between the germline ends. CDR3: CASTRVAGTEAFF. For the CDR3, the DNA is TGTGCCAGTACTCGGGTTGCTGGCACTGAAGCTTTCTTT. The full variable domain, in which reference TRBV19 and TRBJ1-1 provide the parts outside the CDR3, is DGGITQSPKYLFRKEGQNVTLSCEQNLNHDAMYWYRQDPGQGLRLIYYSQIVNDFQKGDIAEGYSVSREKKESFPLTVTSAQKNPTAFYLCASTRVAGTEAFFGQGTRLTVV.

The chain uses TRBV7-3 and TRBJ2-3; D is possibly TRBD1 (5 bases). The CDR3 extends over 14 amino acids. V lost 5 bases and J 2 bases, leaving 11 bases between the germline ends. Germline CDR1 reads SGHTA; CDR2 reads FQGTGA. CDR3 sequence (DNA): TGTGCCAGCAGCGCCGACAGAAACACAGATACGCAGTATTTT. It yields the protein CASSADRNTDTQYF.

This clonotype has a handful of counts. V and J are TRBV10-3 and TRBJ1-6; a weak D match, TRBD1 (6 bases). The CDR3 extends over 18 amino acids. CDR1 is ENHRY and CDR2 is SYGVKD in the germline V gene. The V end lost 10 bases, the J end lost 4 bases, and 26 bases lay between the germline ends. Written as DNA, the CDR3 is TGTGCCAGCACCCTAAATTTACAGGGCTCTACTTATAATTCACCCCTCCACTTT. Its protein product is CASTLNLQGSTYNSPLHF.

The chain uses TRBV27 and TRBJ1-5; a weak D match, TRBD1 (5 bases). V gave up 5 bases and J gave up 2 bases, with 16 bases separating them. CDR3 size: 16 residues. Germline values: CDR1 MNHEY, CDR2 SMNVEV (reference sequence). The DNA of the CDR3 is TGTGCCAGCAGTAACCGGGCATCGGGGCGCAATCAGCCCCAGCATTTT. As protein: CASSNRASGRNQPQHF.

Details on this clonotype: The junction shows a germline mismatch at one end, possibly a read error. The chain employs TRBV10-3 and TRBJ1-1, with a possible D match to TRBD1 (6 bases). The CDR3 runs 15 residues. Germline V gene data show CDR1 as ENHRY and CDR2 as SYGVKD. CDR3 in amino acids: CAIGDLRTDNTEAFF. CDR3 nucleotides: TGTGCCATCGGTGACTTGAGGACAGATAACACTGAAGCTTTCTTT.

The rearrangement joins TRBV9 to TRBJ2-5; 8 bases align to TRBD1. After removal of 3 bases from V and 2 bases from J, the junction contained 12 bases not matched to a gene. This CDR3 has 17 amino acids. Germline CDR1 and CDR2: SGDLS and YYNGEE. The CDR3 DNA reads TGTGCCAGCAGCGATGCAGGGGGACAGGTCGATCAAGAGACCCAGTACTTC. It yields the protein CASSDAGGQVDQETQYF.

This clonotype showed up many times. The rearrangement links TRBV6-5 to TRBJ1-2; 8 bases map to TRBD1. This CDR3 contains 14 residues. Germline values: CDR1 MNHEY, CDR2 SVGAGI. V dropped 7 bases and J dropped 7; count of bases not matched to a gene: 11. CDR3 sequence reads: CASTGTGGIPGYTF. The DNA for the CDR3 is TGTGCCAGCACAGGGACAGGAGGCATCCCTGGCTACACCTTC.

About this clonotype itself: Sequence at one end of the junction differs from germline and may be a read error. The chain links TRBV15 to TRBJ1-5, with 9 bases aligning to TRBD1. Germline V gene sequence: CDR1 LNHNV, CDR2 YYDKDF (reference sequence). There are 16 residues in the CDR3. Here the CDR3 DNA reads TGTGCCAGCAGCGGGGACAGGGTGGAGAGCAATCAGCCCCAGCATTTT. The encoded protein is CASSGDRVESNQPQHF.

This clonotype has more than one count but fewer than ten. The chain combines TRBV7-8 with TRBJ1-1; a weak D match, TRBD1 (6 bases). CDR1 and CDR2 (germline): SGHVS, FQNEAQ. The CDR3 consists of 14 residues. Trimming took off 5 bases at V and 7 bases at J, with 17 bases between the two ends. The DNA of the CDR3 is TGTGCCAGCAGCCCCGTGTGGGGGCGGCTTGAAGCTTTCTTT. Translation: CASSPVWGRLEAFF.